A selection of T cell receptor beta chains follows, all from one sample in a study of shared clonotypes between healthy human individuals. The protocol was immunoSEQ multiplex PCR, while the TCRdb copy is restricted to in-frame clones and leaves out a portion. The sample has some 1.5 million clones, approximately 98% seen once. The sample consisted of naive CD4+ T cells sorted from blood. The origin of the receptors is a man aged 25 to 40 in good health. CDR3s include the opening cysteine and the closing phenylalanine or tryptophan. The D gene is left open where the match is weak. Not all rows give a size; the values are once, few, many and, for expanded clones, a class.

v_call	d_call	clone_size	j_call	cdr3_nt	cdr3_aa
TRBV7-2	.	.	TRBJ2-1	TGTGCCAGCAGCTCGTACCCGCTGACGGCTAGCTCCTACAATGAGCAGTTCTTC	CASSSYPLTASSYNEQFF
TRBV7-8	.	.	TRBJ1-5	TGTGCCAGCAGCTTAATGGGTCGTGGGGCCAATCAGCCCCAGCATTTT	CASSLMGRGANQPQHF
TRBV6-6	.	.	TRBJ1-5	TGTGCCAGCAGCCCAAACCTGGGGGGTCAGCCCCAGCATTTT	CASSPNLGGQPQHF
TRBV7-9	TRBD2	few	TRBJ2-1	TGTGCCAGCAGCCAACGAGCGGGAGAGTCAAATGAGCAGTTCTTC	CASSQRAGESNEQFF
TRBV18	.	.	TRBJ1-5	TGTGCCAGCTCAGACGACAGGTTATGGGATCAGCCCCAGCATTTT	CASSDDRLWDQPQHF
TRBV13	.	.	TRBJ1-4	TGTGCCAGCAGCCCAGCCCCCCGGGGAAATGAAAAACTGTTTTTT	CASSPAPRGNEKLFF
TRBV6-1	.	.	TRBJ1-2	TGTGCCAGCAGTGAATTGGGGGCCAACTCCTATGGCTACACCTTC	CASSELGANSYGYTF
TRBV9	TRBD1	.	TRBJ1-2	TGTGCCAGCAGCAACTCCGGGACAGGGTTCGATGGCTACACCTTC	CASSNSGTGFDGYTF
TRBV5-1	.	.	TRBJ2-1	TGCGCCAGCAGCTTGTCTGGGAGTGTGTCCTACAATGAGCAGTTCTTC	CASSLSGSVSYNEQFF
TRBV10-3	.	.	TRBJ1-2	TGTGCCATCAGTGAGTCGGGGGTCAGGGGAAACTATGGCTACACCTTC	CAISESGVRGNYGYTF
TRBV14	.	.	TRBJ2-5	TGTGCCAGCAGCCAAGTCGGACGAGAGACCCAGTACTTC	CASSQVGRETQYF
TRBV5-6	TRBD1	.	TRBJ1-1	TGTGCCAGCAGCAAACGGACAGGGATGAACACTGAAGCTTTCTTT	CASSKRTGMNTEAFF
TRBV5-5	.	.	TRBJ1-5	TGTGCCAGCAGCCTCACCAGGCATCAGCCCCAGCATTTT	CASSLTRHQPQHF
TRBV14	TRBD2	.	TRBJ2-1	TGTGCCAGCAGCCAAGATGCCACTAGCGGATACAATGAGCAGTTCTTC	CASSQDATSGYNEQFF
TRBV7-2	.	.	TRBJ2-6	TGTGCCAGCAGCTTGGGACGGACTGGGGCCAACGTCCTGACTTTC	CASSLGRTGANVLTF
TRBV7-2	.	.	TRBJ1-5	TGTGCCAGCGCACAGGAGAGCAATCAGCCCCAGCATTTT	CASAQESNQPQHF
TRBV21-1	.	.	TRBJ2-7	TGTGCCAGCAGCCAGAAGACAGGTTCCGAGCAGTACTTC	CASSQKTGSEQYF
TRBV5-1	TRBD2	.	TRBJ2-1	TGCGCCAGCAGCTTGGCCAAGCGGGAGGGCCAGTACAATGAGCAGTTCTTC	CASSLAKREGQYNEQFF
TRBV15	TRBD1	.	TRBJ2-7	TGTGCCACCAGCTTGGACAGGAAGTACGAGCAGTACTTC	CATSLDRKYEQYF
TRBV18	.	.	TRBJ2-1	TGTGCCAGCTCACCTTCGGGCAGGGGCTCGTCAGGGAATGAGCAGTTCTTC	CASSPSGRGSSGNEQFF
TRBV30	.	once	TRBJ1-1	TGTGCCTGGGCCTCGAAAGGTGAAGCTTTCTTT	CAWASKGEAFF
TRBV18	.	.	TRBJ2-5	TGTGCCAGCTCACCACCGACCTTACTGGGGGAGACCCAGTACTTC	CASSPPTLLGETQYF
TRBV5-4	TRBD2	.	TRBJ2-2	TGTGCCAGCAGCGGGACTAGCGGGAGGGCCGCCGGGGAGCTGTTTTTT	CASSGTSGRAAGELFF
TRBV7-2	.	.	TRBJ2-1	TGTGCCAGCAGCTCGAGGGGCGGAACTTACAATGAGCAGTTCTTC	CASSSRGGTYNEQFF
TRBV6-1	.	.	TRBJ2-7	TGTGCCAGCAGTGAACCCAGGACGGCCGATTTGGGCGAGCAGTACTTC	CASSEPRTADLGEQYF
TRBV2	.	.	TRBJ1-2	TGTGCCAGCACCCAGGGGATTTTAGGCTACACCTTC	CASTQGILGYTF
TRBV11-3	TRBD2	.	TRBJ2-5	TGTGCCAGCAGCTCCGGGACTAGCGGGAAAGAGACCCAGTACTTC	CASSSGTSGKETQYF
TRBV19	TRBD1	.	TRBJ2-5	TGTGCCACCCAATCAGGGGGCCAGACCCAGTACTTC	CATQSGGQTQYF
TRBV27	.	.	TRBJ2-7	TGTGCCAGCAGCGCCGTGGCGGGTGCCTCCTACGAGCAGTACTTC	CASSAVAGASYEQYF
TRBV7-2	.	.	TRBJ2-3	TGTGCCAGCAGCTCCAGCGACCCGGTTCGGCGGAGAGGCACAGATACGCAGTATTTT	CASSSSDPVRRRGTDTQYF
TRBV7-9	.	.	TRBJ2-4	TGTGCCAGCAGCTTAGCAGGGGCGGCCAAAAACATTCAGTACTTC	CASSLAGAAKNIQYF
TRBV27	TRBD1	.	TRBJ1-5	TGTGCCAGCAGTAAAAGGACAGGGGGCGCTGATCAGCCCCAGCATTTT	CASSKRTGGADQPQHF
TRBV28	TRBD1	.	TRBJ2-1	TGTGCCAGTTCAAGGGACAGGCTGGATGAGCAGTTCTTC	CASSRDRLDEQFF
TRBV5-4	TRBD2	.	TRBJ2-3	TGTGCCAGCAGCCCTACTAGCGGGCAGACAGATACGCAGTATTTT	CASSPTSGQTDTQYF
TRBV10-3	.	once	TRBJ2-5	TGTGCCATCAGTGAGTCACTGGGGGTAGCAGAGCACCAAGAGACCCAGTACTTC	CAISESLGVAEHQETQYF
TRBV5-1	.	.	TRBJ2-7	TGCGCCAGCAGCCTTCGACTGGACGAGCAGTACTTC	CASSLRLDEQYF
TRBV28	.	.	TRBJ1-1	TGTGCCAGCACCTTGGGTACAGTGAACACTGAAGCTTTCTTT	CASTLGTVNTEAFF
TRBV5-1	TRBD1	.	TRBJ2-2	TGCGCCAGCAGCGCCGACCGGGACAGGGGGCGCCCGAACACCGGGGAGCTGTTTTTT	CASSADRDRGRPNTGELFF
TRBV5-1	.	.	TRBJ2-3	TGCGCCAGCAGTATATGGGCAGATACGCAGTATTTT	CASSIWADTQYF
TRBV30	.	once	TRBJ2-1	TGTGCCTGGAGAGGCCTGCAGTTATTAGACTTTTCCTACAATGAGCAGTTCTTC	CAWRGLQLLDFSYNEQFF
TRBV5-1	.	.	TRBJ2-3	TGCGCCAGCAGCTTGGGGCTAGGTCGGAGCACAGATACGCAGTATTTT	CASSLGLGRSTDTQYF
TRBV11-2	.	once	TRBJ2-7	TGTGCCAGCAGCTTACCGGACCCTTTCTACGAGCAGTACTTC	CASSLPDPFYEQYF
TRBV4-2	TRBD2	.	TRBJ2-1	TGTGCCAGCAGCCAAGATCGACCTAGCGGGAGCTCCTACAATGAGCAGTTCTTC	CASSQDRPSGSSYNEQFF
TRBV27	TRBD2	.	TRBJ2-1	TGTGCCAGCAGTTTTCTCCCAGCGGGAACCTCCCATGAGCAGTTCTTC	CASSFLPAGTSHEQFF